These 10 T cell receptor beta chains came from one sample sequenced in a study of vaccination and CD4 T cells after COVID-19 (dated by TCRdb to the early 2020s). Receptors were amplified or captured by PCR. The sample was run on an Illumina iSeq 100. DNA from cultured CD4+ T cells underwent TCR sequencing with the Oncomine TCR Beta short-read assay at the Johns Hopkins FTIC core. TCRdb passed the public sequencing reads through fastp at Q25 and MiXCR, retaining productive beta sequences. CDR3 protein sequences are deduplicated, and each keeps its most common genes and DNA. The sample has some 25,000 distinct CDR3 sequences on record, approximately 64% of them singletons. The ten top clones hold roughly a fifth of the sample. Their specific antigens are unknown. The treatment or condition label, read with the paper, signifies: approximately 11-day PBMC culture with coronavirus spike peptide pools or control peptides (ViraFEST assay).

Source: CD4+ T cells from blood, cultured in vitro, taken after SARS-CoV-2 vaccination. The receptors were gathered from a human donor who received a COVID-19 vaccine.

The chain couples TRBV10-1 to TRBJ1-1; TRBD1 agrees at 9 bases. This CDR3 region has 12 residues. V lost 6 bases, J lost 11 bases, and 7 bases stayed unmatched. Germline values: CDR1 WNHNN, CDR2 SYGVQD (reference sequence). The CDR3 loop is CASSAGQGMAFF. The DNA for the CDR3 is TGCGCCAGCAGCGCGGGACAGGGAATGGCTTTCTTT.

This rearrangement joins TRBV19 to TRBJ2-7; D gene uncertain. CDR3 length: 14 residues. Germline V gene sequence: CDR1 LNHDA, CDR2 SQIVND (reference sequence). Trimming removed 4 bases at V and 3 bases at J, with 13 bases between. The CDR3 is CASSKTTPGYEQYF. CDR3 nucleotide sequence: TGTGCCAGTAGTAAAACAACCCCGGGCTACGAGCAGTACTTC.

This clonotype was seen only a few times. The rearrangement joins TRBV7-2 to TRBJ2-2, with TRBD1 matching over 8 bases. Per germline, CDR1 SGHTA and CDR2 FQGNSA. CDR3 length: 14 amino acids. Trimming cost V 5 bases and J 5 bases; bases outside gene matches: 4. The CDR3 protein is CASSPRTGTGELFF. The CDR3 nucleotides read TGTGCCAGCAGCCCCCGGACAGGGACCGGGGAGCTGTTTTTT.

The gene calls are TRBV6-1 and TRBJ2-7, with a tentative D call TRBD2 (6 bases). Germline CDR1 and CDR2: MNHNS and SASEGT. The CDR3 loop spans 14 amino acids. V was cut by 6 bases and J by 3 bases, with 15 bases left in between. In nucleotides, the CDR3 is TGTGCCAGCAGATCCGGGGTGGGAGGCTACGAGCAGTACTTC. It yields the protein CASRSGVGGYEQYF.

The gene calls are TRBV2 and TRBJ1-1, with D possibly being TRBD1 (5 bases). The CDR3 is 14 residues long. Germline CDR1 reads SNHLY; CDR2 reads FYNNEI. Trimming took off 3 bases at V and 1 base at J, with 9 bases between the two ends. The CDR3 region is CASSDRGRNTEAFF. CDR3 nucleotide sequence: TGTGCCAGCAGTGATCGGGGACGGAACACTGAAGCTTTCTTT.

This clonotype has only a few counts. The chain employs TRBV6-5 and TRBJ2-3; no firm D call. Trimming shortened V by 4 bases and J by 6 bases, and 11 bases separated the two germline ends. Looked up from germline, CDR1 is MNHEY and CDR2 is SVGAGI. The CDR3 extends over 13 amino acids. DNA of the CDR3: TGTGCCAGCAGTTTCGAAGGGATGGATACGCAGTATTTT. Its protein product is CASSFEGMDTQYF.

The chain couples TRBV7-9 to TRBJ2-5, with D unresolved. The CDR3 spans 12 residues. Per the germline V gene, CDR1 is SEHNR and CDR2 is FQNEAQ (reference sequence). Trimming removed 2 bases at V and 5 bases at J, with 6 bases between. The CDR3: CASSLSSETQYF. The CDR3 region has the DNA TGTGCCAGCAGCTTAAGTAGCGAGACCCAGTACTTC.

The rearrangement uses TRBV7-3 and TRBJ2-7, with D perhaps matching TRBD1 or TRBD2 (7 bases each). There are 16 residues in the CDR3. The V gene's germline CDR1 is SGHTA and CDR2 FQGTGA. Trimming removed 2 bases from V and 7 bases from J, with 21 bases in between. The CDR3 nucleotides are TGTGCCAGCAGCTTAGAGAGGGGGCTAGCGGCCTGGGAGCAGTACTTC. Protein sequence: CASSLERGLAAWEQYF.

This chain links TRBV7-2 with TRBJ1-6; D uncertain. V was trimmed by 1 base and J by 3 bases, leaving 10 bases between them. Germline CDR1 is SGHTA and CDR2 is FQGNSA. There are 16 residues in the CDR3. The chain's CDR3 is CASSLGSANYNSPLHF. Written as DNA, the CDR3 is TGTGCCAGCAGCTTAGGGTCAGCCAACTATAATTCACCCCTCCACTTT.

CDR3 in amino acids: CTSSQDIKRGVTDTQYF. The DNA of the CDR3 is TGCACCAGCAGCCAAGATATCAAGCGGGGGGTCACAGATACGCAGTATTTT. The chain is built from TRBV1 and TRBJ2-3; the listed D gene, TRBD2, was not tested against the DNA. TRBV1 is termed a pseudogene. CDR3 length: 17 amino acids.